The T cell receptor (beta chain) described here comes from a study of post-analysis software for immune sequencing data. The CDR3 extends over 12 amino acids. Unique molecular identifiers had been added to the TCR beta cDNA libraries. TCRdb processed the PCR reads anew with MiXCR; each CDR3 protein has one entry. The data show 820,000 or so distinct CDR3 sequences, with about 53% seen just once and approximately 4.2% held by the top ten. Turning to this clonotype: Its antigen is not known.

Findings and limits, study-wide: Same-batch samples co-clustered strongly by F measure. Comparison with controls showed significantly lower normalized Chao1 diversity in multiple sclerosis patients. Several TRBV segments (TRBV5-6, TRBV5-1 and TRBV20-1 among them) occurred more frequently in patients than in controls.

Sequencing used blood. The clonotype originates from a girl under 18 with multiple sclerosis. The J gene is TRBJ1-2, the V gene TRBV12-3 or TRBV12-4, with 9 positions matching TRBD1. CDR3 coding DNA: TGTGCTAGTCAACAGGGGGCCTATGGCTACACCTTC. It yields the protein CASQQGAYGYTF.